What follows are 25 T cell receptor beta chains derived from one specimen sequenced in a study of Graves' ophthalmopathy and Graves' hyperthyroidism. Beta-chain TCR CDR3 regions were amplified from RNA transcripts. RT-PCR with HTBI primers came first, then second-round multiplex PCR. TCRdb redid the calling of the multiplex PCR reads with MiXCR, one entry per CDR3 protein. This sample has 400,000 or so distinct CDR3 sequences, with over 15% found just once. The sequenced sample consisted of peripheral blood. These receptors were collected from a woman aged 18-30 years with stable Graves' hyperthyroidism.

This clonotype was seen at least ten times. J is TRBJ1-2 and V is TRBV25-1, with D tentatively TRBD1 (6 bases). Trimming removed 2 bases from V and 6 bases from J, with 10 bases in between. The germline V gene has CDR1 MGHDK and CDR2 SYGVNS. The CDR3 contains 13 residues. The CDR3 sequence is CASSETGPDGYTF. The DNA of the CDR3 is TGTGCCAGCAGTGAAACAGGGCCAGATGGCTACACCTTC.

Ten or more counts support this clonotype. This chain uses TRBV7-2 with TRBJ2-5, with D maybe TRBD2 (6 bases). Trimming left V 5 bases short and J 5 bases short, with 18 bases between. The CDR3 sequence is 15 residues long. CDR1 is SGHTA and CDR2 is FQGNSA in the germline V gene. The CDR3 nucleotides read TGTGCCAGCAGCGAGGACTACCCCAGGGCGGAGACCCAGTACTTC. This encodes CASSEDYPRAETQYF. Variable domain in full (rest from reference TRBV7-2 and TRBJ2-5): GAGVSQSPSNKVTEKGKDVELRCDPISGHTALYWYRQSLGQGLEFLIYFQGNSAPDKSGLPSDRFSAERTGGSVSTLTIQRTQQEDSAVYLCASSEDYPRAETQYFGPGTRLLVL.

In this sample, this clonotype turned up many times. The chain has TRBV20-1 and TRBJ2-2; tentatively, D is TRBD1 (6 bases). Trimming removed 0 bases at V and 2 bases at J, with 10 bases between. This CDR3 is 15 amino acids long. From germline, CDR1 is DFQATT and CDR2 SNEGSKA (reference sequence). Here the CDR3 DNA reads TGCAGTGCTAGAGATTCAGGGGAAAACACCGGGGAGCTGTTTTTT. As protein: CSARDSGENTGELFF.

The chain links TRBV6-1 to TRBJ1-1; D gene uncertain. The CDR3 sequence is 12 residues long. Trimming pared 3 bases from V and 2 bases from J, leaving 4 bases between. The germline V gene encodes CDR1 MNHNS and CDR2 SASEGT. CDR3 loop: CASSDINTEAFF. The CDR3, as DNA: TGTGCCAGCAGTGACATAAACACTGAAGCTTTCTTT.

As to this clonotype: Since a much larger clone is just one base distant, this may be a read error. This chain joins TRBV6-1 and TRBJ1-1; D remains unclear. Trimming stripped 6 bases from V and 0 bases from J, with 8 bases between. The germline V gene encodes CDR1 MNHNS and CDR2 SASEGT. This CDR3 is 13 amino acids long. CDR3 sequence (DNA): TGTGCCAGCAGGTCACTGATGAACACTGAAGCTTTCTTT. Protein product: CASRSLMNTEAFF.

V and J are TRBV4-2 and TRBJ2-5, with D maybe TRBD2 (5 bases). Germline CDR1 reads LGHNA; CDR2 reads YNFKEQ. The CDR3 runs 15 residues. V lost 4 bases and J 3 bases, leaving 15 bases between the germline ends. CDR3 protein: CASSPFTGSEETQYF. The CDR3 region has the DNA TGTGCCAGCAGCCCTTTTACGGGGAGCGAAGAGACCCAGTACTTC.

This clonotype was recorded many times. The CDR3 loop is CASTTLRDNYGYTF. Here the CDR3 DNA reads TGTGCCAGCACCACCCTCAGGGATAACTATGGCTACACCTTC. The chain links TRBV12-3 or TRBV12-4 to TRBJ1-2; possibly TRBD1 for D (5 bases). The CDR3 length is 14 residues. The V gene lost 7 bases and the J gene lost 1 base, with 13 bases spanning the gap.

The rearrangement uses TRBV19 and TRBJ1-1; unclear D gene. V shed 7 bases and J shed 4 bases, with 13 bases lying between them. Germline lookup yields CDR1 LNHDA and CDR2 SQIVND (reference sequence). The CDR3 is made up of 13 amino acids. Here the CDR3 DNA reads TGTGCCAGTAACCAGATCCCTGGCACTGAAGCTTTCTTT. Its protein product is CASNQIPGTEAFF.

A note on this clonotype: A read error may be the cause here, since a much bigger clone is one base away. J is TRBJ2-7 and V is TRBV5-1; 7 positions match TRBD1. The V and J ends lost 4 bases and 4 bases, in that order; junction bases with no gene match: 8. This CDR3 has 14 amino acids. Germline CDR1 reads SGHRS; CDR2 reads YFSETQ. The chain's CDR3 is CASSRKGQQYEQYV. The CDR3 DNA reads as TGCGCCAGCAGCCGGAAGGGACAGCAGTACGAGCAGTACGTC.

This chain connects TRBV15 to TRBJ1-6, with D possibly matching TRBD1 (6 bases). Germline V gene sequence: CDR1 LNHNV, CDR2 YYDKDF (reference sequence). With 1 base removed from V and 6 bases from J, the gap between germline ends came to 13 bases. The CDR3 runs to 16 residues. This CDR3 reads CATSRVQRTANSPLHF. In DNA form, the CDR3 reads TGTGCCACCAGCAGAGTGCAGAGGACAGCTAATTCACCCCTCCACTTT.

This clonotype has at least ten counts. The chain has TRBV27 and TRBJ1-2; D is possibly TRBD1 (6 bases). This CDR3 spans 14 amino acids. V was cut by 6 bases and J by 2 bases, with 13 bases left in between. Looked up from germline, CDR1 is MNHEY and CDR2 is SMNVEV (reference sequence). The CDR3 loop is CASSFTGTNYGYTF. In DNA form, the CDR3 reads TGTGCCAGCAGCTTTACAGGGACAAACTATGGCTACACCTTC.

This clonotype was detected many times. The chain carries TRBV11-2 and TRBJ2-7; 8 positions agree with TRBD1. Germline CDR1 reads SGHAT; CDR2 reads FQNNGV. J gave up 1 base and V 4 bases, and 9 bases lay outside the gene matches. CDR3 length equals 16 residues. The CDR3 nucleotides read TGTGCCAGCAGCTCCTTCGGGACAGGCACTTCCTACGAGCAGTACTTC. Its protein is CASSSFGTGTSYEQYF. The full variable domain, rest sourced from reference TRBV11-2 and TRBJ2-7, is EAGVAQSPRYKIIEKRQSVAFWCNPISGHATLYWYQQILGQGPKLLIQFQNNGVVDDSQLPKDRFSAERLKGVDSTLKIQPAKLEDSAVYLCASSSFGTGTSYEQYFGPGTRLTVT.

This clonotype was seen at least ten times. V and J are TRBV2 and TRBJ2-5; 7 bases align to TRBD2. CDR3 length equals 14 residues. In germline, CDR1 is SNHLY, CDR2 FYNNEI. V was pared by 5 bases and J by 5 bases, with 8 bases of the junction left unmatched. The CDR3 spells CASSLLAIDETQYF. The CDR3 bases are TGTGCCAGCAGTTTACTAGCGATAGACGAGACCCAGTACTTC.

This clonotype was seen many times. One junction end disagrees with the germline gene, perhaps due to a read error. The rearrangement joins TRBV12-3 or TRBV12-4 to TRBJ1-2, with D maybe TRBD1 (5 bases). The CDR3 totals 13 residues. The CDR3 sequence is CASSLGGRVVGIF. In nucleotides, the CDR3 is TGTGCCAGCAGTTTAGGAGGCAGGGTGGTTGGAATCTTC.

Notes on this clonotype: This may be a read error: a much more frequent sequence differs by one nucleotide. This chain's CDR3 is CVSTTGTAVYEQYF. The CDR3 DNA reads TGTGTCAGCACTACCGGGACGGCGGTCTACGAGCAGTACTTC. The rearrangement joins TRBV2 to TRBJ2-7; either TRBD1 or TRBD2 may supply D (5 bases each). Germline V gives CDR1 SNHLY, CDR2 FYNNEI. The CDR3 length is 14 residues.

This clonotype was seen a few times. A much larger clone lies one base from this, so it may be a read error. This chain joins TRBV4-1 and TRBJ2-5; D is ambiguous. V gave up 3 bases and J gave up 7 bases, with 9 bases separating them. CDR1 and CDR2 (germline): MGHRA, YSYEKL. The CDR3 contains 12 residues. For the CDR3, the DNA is TGCGCCAGCAGCCAGCCCATGGTGACCCAGTACTTC. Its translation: CASSQPMVTQYF.

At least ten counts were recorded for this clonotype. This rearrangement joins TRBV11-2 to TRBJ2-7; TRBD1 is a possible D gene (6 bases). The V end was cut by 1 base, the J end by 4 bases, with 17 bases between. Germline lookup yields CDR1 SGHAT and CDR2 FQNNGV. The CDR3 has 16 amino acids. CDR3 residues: CASSLGGLQSLYEQYF. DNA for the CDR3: TGTGCCAGCAGCTTAGGGGGGCTCCAAAGTTTATACGAGCAGTACTTC.

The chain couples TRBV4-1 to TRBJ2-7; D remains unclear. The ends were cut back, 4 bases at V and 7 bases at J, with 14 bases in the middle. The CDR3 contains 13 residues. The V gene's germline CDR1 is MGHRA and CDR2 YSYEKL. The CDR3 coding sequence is TGCGCCAGCAGCCCAAACCTCGGACGGGAGCAGTACTTC. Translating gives CASSPNLGREQYF.

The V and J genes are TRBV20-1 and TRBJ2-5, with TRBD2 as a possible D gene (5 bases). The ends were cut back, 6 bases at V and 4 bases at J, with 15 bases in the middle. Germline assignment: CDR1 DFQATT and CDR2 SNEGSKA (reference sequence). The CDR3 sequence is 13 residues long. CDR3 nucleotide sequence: TGCAGTGCCGAGGGCGGGTTTGTAGAGACCCAGTACTTC. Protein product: CSAEGGFVETQYF.

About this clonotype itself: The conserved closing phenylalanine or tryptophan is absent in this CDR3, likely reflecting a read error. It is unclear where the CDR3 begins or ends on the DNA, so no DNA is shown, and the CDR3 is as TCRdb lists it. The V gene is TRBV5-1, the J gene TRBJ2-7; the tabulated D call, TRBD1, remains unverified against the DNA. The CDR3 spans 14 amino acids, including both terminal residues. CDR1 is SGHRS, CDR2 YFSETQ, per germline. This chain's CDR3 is CASSLGGTAYEQCL.

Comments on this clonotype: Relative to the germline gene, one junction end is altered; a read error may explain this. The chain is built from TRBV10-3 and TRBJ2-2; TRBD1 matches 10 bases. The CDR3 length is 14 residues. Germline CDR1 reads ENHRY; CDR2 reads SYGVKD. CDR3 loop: CVISRGQGTGELCF. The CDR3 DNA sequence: TGTGTCATCAGTCGGGGACAGGGGACCGGGGAGCTGTGTTTT.

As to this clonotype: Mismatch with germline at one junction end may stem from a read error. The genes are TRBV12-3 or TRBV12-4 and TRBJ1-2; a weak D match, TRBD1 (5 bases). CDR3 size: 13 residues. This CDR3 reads CAGSKEGNYGDTF. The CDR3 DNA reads TGTGCCGGCAGTAAGGAGGGGAACTATGGCGACACCTTC.

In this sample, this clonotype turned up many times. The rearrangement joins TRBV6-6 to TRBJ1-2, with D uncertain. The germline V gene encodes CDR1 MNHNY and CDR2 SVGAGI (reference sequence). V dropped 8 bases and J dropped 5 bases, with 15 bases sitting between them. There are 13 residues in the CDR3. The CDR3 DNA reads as TGTGCCAGCCTTAGACATAGGAGTTATGGCTACACCTTC. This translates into CASLRHRSYGYTF.

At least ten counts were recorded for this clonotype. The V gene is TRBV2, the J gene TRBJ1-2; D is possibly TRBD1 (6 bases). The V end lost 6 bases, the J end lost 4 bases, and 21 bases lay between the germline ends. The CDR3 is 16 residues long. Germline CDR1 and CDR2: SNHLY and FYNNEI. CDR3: CASRGQTGVLSYGYTF. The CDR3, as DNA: TGTGCCAGCAGGGGACAAACTGGGGTTTTAAGCTATGGCTACACCTTC.

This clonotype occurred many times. The CDR3 DNA sequence: TGCGCCAGCAGCCAAGAGGCCCACCCCTATATGGGCACTGAAGCTTTCTTT. Translated: CASSQEAHPYMGTEAFF. The rearrangement uses TRBV4-1 and TRBJ1-1; D is unclear. CDR3 size: 17 residues. The germline CDR1 and CDR2 sequences are MGHRA and YSYEKL. V shed 0 bases and J shed 4 bases, with 18 bases lying between them.